The 14 T cell receptor beta chains reported below all come from one sample, sequenced in a study of control samples from healthy donors and cancer patients. Here immunoSEQ multiplex PCR was the method, and the copy in TCRdb shows in-frame clones only, minus some. The data contain some 120,000 clones, around nine tenths of them singletons. Material for sequencing was blood. The receptors derive from a woman aged 65 to 85 in good health.

The table lists this clone with a count of one. The CDR3: CASSPPGQGNQPQHF. In DNA, the CDR3 is TGTGCCAGCTCACCTCCGGGACAGGGAAATCAGCCCCAGCATTTT. V is TRBV18 and J is TRBJ1-5; 9 positions match TRBD1. This CDR3 has 15 amino acids. Germline V lookup: CDR1 KGHSH, CDR2 LQKENI. V was pared by 3 bases and J by 4 bases, with 4 bases of the junction left unmatched.

This chain links TRBV20-1 with TRBJ1-1; D not certain. The CDR3 has 10 amino acids. The V end was cut by 3 bases, the J end by 3 bases, with 2 bases between. Germline lookup yields CDR1 DFQATT and CDR2 SNEGSKA (reference sequence). CDR3 sequence reads: CSASHTEAFF. The CDR3 nucleotides are TGCAGTGCTAGTCACACTGAAGCTTTCTTT.

This sequence joins TRBV6-6 and TRBJ1-4; D remains unclear. Germline CDR1 and CDR2: MNHNY and SVGAGI (reference sequence). There are 14 residues in the CDR3. V was cut by 6 bases and J by 0 bases, with 8 bases left in between. This CDR3 is CASSLISTNEKLFF. DNA for the CDR3: TGTGCCAGCAGCCTCATTTCAACTAATGAAAAACTGTTTTTT.

This chain uses TRBV18 with TRBJ2-2; D remains ambiguous. With 3 bases removed from V and 1 base from J, the gap between germline ends came to 12 bases. The germline gives CDR1 KGHSH, CDR2 LQKENI. The CDR3 totals 16 residues. The CDR3 coding sequence is TGTGCCAGCTCACCGTTCGCCCCAGAGAACACCGGGGAGCTGTTTTTT. The encoded protein is CASSPFAPENTGELFF.

Comment on this clone: This sample includes further DNA sequences coding for the same CDR3. The V and J genes are TRBV6-4 and TRBJ1-2; D gene uncertain. V lost 0 bases and J lost 8, with 13 bases in between. This CDR3 contains 14 residues. CDR1 is MRHNA, CDR2 SNTAGT, per germline. CDR3 residues: CASSDSTQSGGYTF. The CDR3 nucleotides read TGTGCCAGCAGTGACTCGACCCAGTCAGGAGGCTACACCTTC.

CDR3 nucleotide sequence: TGTGCCAGTATTGGGCAAGACTCCTACGAGCAGTACTTC. Encoded protein: CASIGQDSYEQYF. The chain combines TRBV19 with TRBJ2-7; D uncertain. V lost 7 bases and J lost 0, with 10 bases in between. The CDR3 contains 13 residues. Germline values: CDR1 LNHDA, CDR2 SQIVND (reference sequence).

The rearrangement joins TRBV7-3 to TRBJ2-1; 13 bases match TRBD2. With 5 bases clipped from V and 9 bases from J, the junction kept 7 bases outside the gene matches. CDR1 and CDR2 (germline): SGHTA, FQGTGA. The CDR3 is 15 residues long. The CDR3 sequence is CASSPLAGGLGEQFF. In DNA, the CDR3 is TGTGCCAGCAGCCCACTAGCGGGGGGGCTTGGTGAGCAGTTCTTC.

The chain is built from TRBV3-1 (or the pseudogene TRBV3-2) and TRBJ1-2; the match to TRBD1 covers 7 bases. The CDR3 runs to 13 residues. V lost 6 bases and J lost 8; bases outside the gene matches: 9. Germline values: CDR1 LGHDT, CDR2 YNNKEL (reference sequence). As DNA, the CDR3 is TGTGCCAGCAGGTCACAGGGGTTGTGGGGCTACACCTTC. It encodes CASRSQGLWGYTF.

A word on this clone: Germline and junction disagree at one end, which may indicate a read error. The V gene is TRBV19, the J gene TRBJ2-7; the match to TRBD1 covers 11 bases. Germline-derived CDR1 and CDR2 are LNHDA and SQIVND (reference sequence). The CDR3 runs to 14 residues. CDR3 loop: CASRWDRGSSEQYF. The CDR3 bases are TGTGCCAGTAGGTGGGACAGGGGGTCCTCCGAGCAGTACTTC.

The chain employs TRBV9 and TRBJ2-7; D unresolved. With 4 bases removed from V and 4 bases from J, the gap between germline ends came to 6 bases. The CDR3 sequence is 11 residues long. CDR1 is SGDLS and CDR2 is YYNGEE in the germline V gene. Written as DNA, the CDR3 is TGTGCCAGCAGCAGAAAATACGAGCAGTACTTC. This gives the protein CASSRKYEQYF.

The chain recombines TRBV4-2 with TRBJ1-4; D remains unclear. The CDR3 sequence is 14 residues long. With 1 base removed from V and 5 bases from J, the gap between germline ends came to 8 bases. The germline V gene encodes CDR1 LGHNA and CDR2 YNFKEQ. The CDR3 spells CASSQGLVNEKLFF. The CDR3 bases are TGTGCCAGCAGCCAAGGCCTCGTAAATGAAAAACTGTTTTTT.

The V and J genes are TRBV19 and TRBJ1-2; D is unresolved. The V end lost 5 bases, the J end lost 1 base, and 2 bases lay between the germline ends. Germline CDR1 is LNHDA and CDR2 is SQIVND (reference sequence). The CDR3 is 11 residues long. The CDR3, as DNA: TGTGCCAGTAGTCTTAACTATGGCTACACCTTC. Protein product: CASSLNYGYTF.

V and J are TRBV19 and TRBJ2-3; TRBD1 matches 9 bases. V gave up 6 bases and J gave up 4 bases; unmatched junction bases: 5. This CDR3 comprises 14 residues. CDR1 and CDR2 (germline): LNHDA, SQIVND (reference sequence). CDR3 bases: TGTGCCAGTAGCACAGGGGGCGATCCAGATACGCAGTATTTT. Its protein product is CASSTGGDPDTQYF.

This clone showed up just a few times. The CDR3 region is CASSITVNTEAFF. CDR3 DNA sequence: TGTGCCAGCAGTATTACAGTGAACACTGAAGCTTTCTTT. The chain has TRBV12-3 or TRBV12-4 and TRBJ1-1; D not certain. The ends were cut back, 5 bases at V and 0 bases at J, with 7 bases in the middle. CDR3 size: 13 residues.